The source of this TCR beta chain is a study of T cells expressing NK-cell markers. Looking at the study overall: Cells sorted as CD3+CD56+NKG2C+, CD3+CD56+NKG2C- and CD3+CD56-NKG2C+ T cells supplied the TCR beta repertoires. Study conclusions and caveats: Unclear, still, was the HCMV specificity of the expanded NKG2C+ T cell clones. The leading position in the CD3+CD56-NKG2C+ fraction of a handful of donors also went to these clonotypes.

Concerning this clonotype: Its antigen remains unidentified.

TCR beta cDNA was made by 5'RACE template switching with UMIs. TCRdb reanalyzed the 5' RACE reads, giving one entry per CDR3 protein sequence and no DNA. This repertoire includes about 390,000 distinct CDR3 sequences. The CDR3 is 14 amino acids. The germline V gene encodes CDR1 SGDLS and CDR2 YYNGEE. The gene calls are TRBV9 and TRBJ2-5; the D gene TCRdb calls, TRBD2, cannot be checked with no DNA. Specimen: blood T cells: a sorted CD56 or NKG2C T cell subset, CD4+ or CD8+ T cells, or bulk PBMC T cells (not recorded which). The source is a woman in her forties or fifties in good health. The CDR3: CASSERSGGKTQYF.